This T cell receptor beta chain was sequenced in a study of blood T cell repertoires in COVID-19. Repertoires were generated with immunoSEQ multiplex PCR, while TCRdb's copy carries only in-frame clones and drops some. The sample holds 200,000 to 250,000 clones, around four fifths seen once. This CDR3 has 18 amino acids. Losses at the gene ends were 4 bases for V and 6 bases for J; bases not matched to a gene: 17. The V gene's germline CDR1 is SGDLS and CDR2 YYNGEE. This TCR came from a woman at least 80 years old with active or convalescent COVID-19. Input material: peripheral blood. The J gene is TRBJ2-1, the V gene TRBV9, with TRBD1 identical over 9 bases. The CDR3 nucleotides read TGTGCCAGCAGCTTACTACCCCCCGGGACAGGGATCACCAATGAGCAGTTCTTC. Translating gives CASSLLPPGTGITNEQFF.